Presented here are 28 T cell receptor beta chains from one specimen sequenced in a study of cytomegalovirus exposure and HLA in healthy donors. Both 60 Vbeta primers and 13 Jbeta primers went into the PCR. Profiling relied on immunoSEQ multiplex PCR, and the TCRdb table lists in-frame clones only, not all of them. This sample has about 96,000 clones, with 65% to 80% found just once. Sequenced input: PBMCs. The receptors come from a woman aged 70-85 years in good health and CMV-seropositive.

The chain employs TRBV6-5 and TRBJ2-2, with unresolved D. Germline V gene data show CDR1 as MNHEY and CDR2 as SVGAGI. Trimming stripped 6 bases from V and 2 bases from J, with 13 bases between. This CDR3 is built from 15 residues. Here the CDR3 reads CASRPITTNTGELFF. DNA of the CDR3: TGTGCCAGCAGACCGATTACAACCAACACCGGGGAGCTGTTTTTT.

V is TRBV2 and J is TRBJ2-1; weak D call: TRBD1 (5 bases). V shed 8 bases and J shed 3 bases, with 17 bases lying between them. Germline CDR1 SNHLY, CDR2 FYNNEI. The CDR3 length is 15 residues. For the CDR3, the DNA is TGTGCCAGCGCCTCCCAGGGAATCTTCTACAATGAGCAGTTCTTC. Protein product: CASASQGIFYNEQFF.

Points on this clone: This specimen includes other DNA sequences encoding the same CDR3. The rearrangement joins TRBV28 to TRBJ1-2, with 8 bases lining up with TRBD1. V shed 5 bases, J shed 4 bases, and the junction held 3 bases outside the gene matches. Germline-derived CDR1 and CDR2 are MDHEN and SYDVKM. The CDR3 consists of 13 residues. In DNA, the CDR3 is TGTGCCAGCAGTCTCGGACAGGGCTATGGCTACACCTTC. This sequence encodes CASSLGQGYGYTF.

The V gene is TRBV18, the J gene TRBJ2-1; 8 bases match TRBD1. CDR3 length: 15 residues. J gave up 6 bases and V 3 bases, and 7 bases lay outside the gene matches. Germline V gene data show CDR1 as KGHSH and CDR2 as LQKENI. The CDR3 sequence is CASSPGTGYANEQFF. In DNA, the CDR3 is TGTGCCAGCTCACCCGGGACAGGTTACGCCAATGAGCAGTTCTTC.

V gene TRBV12-5 combines with J gene TRBJ2-5; TRBD1 matches at 7 bases. After removal of 0 bases from V and 3 bases from J, the junction contained 10 bases not matched to a gene. The CDR3 has 17 amino acids. The V gene's germline CDR1 is LGHNT and CDR2 FRNRAP. CDR3 loop: CASGLVLTDRNKETQYF. The CDR3 nucleotides read TGTGCTAGTGGTTTGGTATTAACGGACAGGAATAAAGAGACCCAGTACTTC.

This rearrangement joins TRBV27 to TRBJ2-2; a weak D match, TRBD2 (6 bases). Trimming took 3 bases from V and 1 from J, leaving 9 bases between them. Germline-derived CDR1 and CDR2 are MNHEY and SMNVEV (reference sequence). This CDR3 spans 15 amino acids. CDR3 residues: CASSLRGMNTGELFF. The CDR3 DNA sequence: TGTGCCAGCAGTTTGCGGGGAATGAACACCGGGGAGCTGTTTTTT.

This chain links TRBV7-2 with TRBJ2-1, with TRBD1 matching 11 bases. The length of the CDR3 is 16 residues. Germline V gene data show CDR1 as SGHTA and CDR2 as FQGNSA. Trimming removed 5 bases from V and 8 bases from J; junction bases left unmatched: 11. CDR3 residues: CASSEYRDRGTDEQFF. As DNA, the CDR3 is TGTGCCAGCAGCGAATACCGGGACAGGGGGACCGATGAGCAGTTCTTC.

The chain links TRBV27 to TRBJ2-7, with 8 bases aligning to TRBD1. This CDR3 is built from 13 residues. Trimming took 4 bases from V and 2 from J; bases not matched to a gene: 1. From germline, CDR1 is MNHEY and CDR2 SMNVEV (reference sequence). DNA of the CDR3: TGTGCCAGCAGTTCGACAGGGGCCTACGAGCAGTACTTC. This encodes CASSSTGAYEQYF.

V gene TRBV4-1 combines with J gene TRBJ2-2, with TRBD2 matching 14 bases. V lost 5 bases to trimming and J lost 7 bases; unmatched junction nucleotides: 3. The CDR3 length is 15 residues. Germline V gene sequence: CDR1 MGHRA, CDR2 YSYEKL. The CDR3, as DNA: TGCGCCAGCAGCAGGACTAGCGGGGGGAACGGGGAGCTGTTTTTT. It encodes CASSRTSGGNGELFF.

The genes are TRBV7-8 and TRBJ2-7, with 8 bases matching TRBD1. The J segment lost 6 bases and the V segment lost 5 bases, leaving 6 bases of the junction unmatched. This CDR3 region has 13 residues. Germline values: CDR1 SGHVS, CDR2 FQNEAQ. CDR3 residues: CASSEDRVGEQYF. DNA for the CDR3: TGTGCCAGCAGCGAGGACAGGGTTGGCGAGCAGTACTTC.

The chain employs TRBV27 and TRBJ2-2; 8 bases map to TRBD1. V was clipped by 3 bases and J by 4 bases; unmatched bases: 1. CDR1 and CDR2 (germline): MNHEY, SMNVEV (reference sequence). This CDR3 contains 14 residues. The DNA for the CDR3 is TGTGCCAGCAGTTTCAGGGGGCTCACCGGGGAGCTGTTTTTT. Its translation is CASSFRGLTGELFF.

There are a few counts of this clone. This chain links TRBV19 with TRBJ2-7; D ambiguous. V dropped 3 bases and J dropped 0 bases, with 15 bases sitting between them. Germline lookup yields CDR1 LNHDA and CDR2 SQIVND (reference sequence). The CDR3 consists of 16 residues. The CDR3 spells CASSITTSPVSYEQYF. In DNA, the CDR3 is TGTGCCAGTAGTATCACAACATCCCCCGTCTCCTACGAGCAGTACTTC.

This chain uses TRBV2 with TRBJ2-5, with D tentatively TRBD2 (6 bases). The CDR3 sequence is 13 residues long. Germline assignment: CDR1 SNHLY and CDR2 FYNNEI. The V end lost 5 bases, the J end lost 5 bases, and 12 bases lay between the germline ends. Here the CDR3 reads CASSIRRDETQYF. Here the CDR3 DNA reads TGTGCCAGCAGTATTAGGAGGGATGAGACCCAGTACTTC.

The gene calls are TRBV7-9 and TRBJ2-7; 10 bases line up with TRBD1. This CDR3 spans 14 amino acids. Germline CDR1 SEHNR, CDR2 FQNEAQ (reference sequence). V was clipped by 3 bases and J by 5 bases; unmatched bases: 4. The CDR3 spells CASSLTGTGDEQYF. DNA of the CDR3: TGTGCCAGCAGCTTGACCGGGACAGGGGACGAGCAGTACTTC.

V usage is TRBV2 and J usage is TRBJ2-7; 7 nucleotides line up with TRBD2. Germline assignment: CDR1 SNHLY and CDR2 FYNNEI. V dropped 8 bases and J dropped 1; count of bases not matched to a gene: 8. The CDR3 consists of 14 residues. CDR3 protein: CASGWGGGSYEQYF. CDR3 DNA: TGTGCCAGCGGGTGGGGGGGAGGGTCCTACGAGCAGTACTTC.

This clone appeared a few times. The chain combines TRBV5-4 with TRBJ2-5; 11 nucleotides align to TRBD1. The germline V gene has CDR1 SGHNT and CDR2 YYREEE (reference sequence). Trimming cost V 4 bases and J 2 bases; bases outside gene matches: 16. There are 19 residues in the CDR3. Here the CDR3 DNA reads TGTGCCAGCAGCCTTACCGGACAGGGGGCCCTGCTTCATCAAGAGACCCAGTACTTC. This encodes CASSLTGQGALLHQETQYF.

The chain links TRBV29-1 to TRBJ2-1, with D possibly being TRBD1 (5 bases). The germline gives CDR1 SQVTM, CDR2 ANQGSEA. Trimming stripped 0 bases from V and 6 bases from J, with 15 bases between. The CDR3 extends over 15 amino acids. CDR3 residues: CSVEDYRPSGNEQFF. DNA of the CDR3: TGCAGCGTTGAAGATTACAGGCCCTCCGGCAATGAGCAGTTCTTC.

V gene TRBV7-8 combines with J gene TRBJ1-2; 7 bases align to TRBD1. Per germline, CDR1 SGHVS and CDR2 FQNEAQ. Trimming cost V 0 bases and J 6 bases; bases outside gene matches: 7. This CDR3 region has 15 residues. The CDR3 spells CASSLARRQGDGYTF. CDR3 DNA: TGTGCCAGCAGCTTAGCGCGAAGACAGGGCGATGGCTACACCTTC.

The rearrangement links TRBV28 to TRBJ2-5; no firm D call. V lost 3 bases, J lost 1 base, and 9 bases lay in between. Germline values: CDR1 MDHEN, CDR2 SYDVKM. This CDR3 comprises 14 residues. The CDR3 is CASSFGGSQETQYF. Here the CDR3 DNA reads TGTGCCAGCAGTTTCGGCGGCTCCCAAGAGACCCAGTACTTC. Combining the CDR3 with reference TRBV28 and TRBJ2-5 gives the whole variable domain DVKVTQSSRYLVKRTGEKVFLECVQDMDHENMFWYRQDPGLGLRLIYFSYDVKMKEKGDIPEGYSVSREKKERFSLILESASTNQTSMYLCASSFGGSQETQYFGPGTRLLVL.

The CDR3 nucleotides are TGTGCCTGGAGTAAAGGACTAGCGGGAGGGCCGGGAAACATTCAGTACTTC. Protein product: CAWSKGLAGGPGNIQYF. The rearrangement joins TRBV30 to TRBJ2-4; 15 nucleotides match TRBD2. The V and J ends lost 2 bases and 6 bases, in that order; junction bases with no gene match: 8. Per germline, CDR1 GTSNPN and CDR2 SVGIG (reference sequence). The length of the CDR3 is 17 residues.

This sequence joins TRBV5-1 and TRBJ2-2; TRBD1 matches 9 bases. The CDR3 spans 16 residues. With 2 bases clipped from V and 2 bases from J, the junction kept 4 bases outside the gene matches. Germline V lookup: CDR1 SGHRS, CDR2 YFSETQ. The CDR3 DNA follows: TGCGCCAGCAGCTTACCGGGACAGGGTAACACCGGGGAGCTGTTTTTT. It codes for CASSLPGQGNTGELFF.

A few counts support this clone. At one of its ends the junction is not consistent with the germline gene, which may arise from a read error. This sequence joins TRBV5-6 and TRBJ2-2, with a weak D call TRBD2 (6 bases). Per germline, CDR1 SGHDT and CDR2 YYEEEE. CDR3 length equals 15 residues. CDR3: CASTLPGANTGELFF. CDR3 DNA sequence: TGTGCCAGCACCTTGCCGGGGGCGAACACCGGGGAGCTGTTTTTT.

This chain joins TRBV30 and TRBJ1-1; tentatively, D is TRBD1 (6 bases). The CDR3 has 12 residues. The ends were cut back, 5 bases at V and 6 bases at J, with 13 bases in the middle. The V gene's germline CDR1 is GTSNPN and CDR2 SVGIG (reference sequence). The CDR3: CAWAGGGPEAFF. CDR3 sequence (DNA): TGTGCCTGGGCGGGGGGCGGACCTGAAGCTTTCTTT.

V gene TRBV14 combines with J gene TRBJ1-4; a weak D match, TRBD1 (6 bases). Germline loops: CDR1 SGHDN, CDR2 FVKESK. The V gene lost 2 bases and the J gene lost 5 bases, with 12 bases spanning the gap. This CDR3 region has 15 residues. The CDR3 nucleotides read TGTGCCAGCAGCCAACGGTGGGGGCTCAATGAAAAACTGTTTTTT. Protein product: CASSQRWGLNEKLFF.

The CDR3 DNA is TGTGCCAGCAGCCCGAGGCAGAAGGAAAATTCACCCCTCCACTTT. Residues: CASSPRQKENSPLHF. The chain links TRBV14 to TRBJ1-6; unclear D gene. The CDR3 runs to 15 residues. Trimming removed 4 bases at V and 7 bases at J, with 14 bases between. The germline gives CDR1 SGHDN, CDR2 FVKESK. Combining the CDR3 with reference TRBV14 and TRBJ1-6 gives the whole variable domain EAGVTQFPSHSVIEKGQTVTLRCDPISGHDNLYWYRRVMGKEIKFLLHFVKESKQDESGMPNNRFLAERTGGTYSTLKVQPAELEDSGVYFCASSPRQKENSPLHFGNGTRLTVT.

In its sample, this clone was seen a few times. The J gene is TRBJ2-1, the V gene TRBV7-3; 13 nucleotides match TRBD2. Trimming took 5 bases from V and 4 from J; bases not matched to a gene: 2. Germline V gene data show CDR1 as SGHTA and CDR2 as FQGTGA. This CDR3 spans 15 amino acids. The DNA for the CDR3 is TGTGCCAGCAGCAAGACTAGCGGGGGGTACAATGAGCAGTTCTTC. As protein: CASSKTSGGYNEQFF.

The genes are TRBV5-1 and TRBJ2-7, with a possible D match to TRBD2 (6 bases). Germline CDR1 reads SGHRS; CDR2 reads YFSETQ. V lost 3 bases and J lost 4, with 17 bases in between. This CDR3 spans 15 amino acids. The chain's CDR3 is CASSYAGQGGYEQYF. The CDR3 bases are TGCGCCAGCAGCTATGCAGGCCAGGGAGGTTACGAGCAGTACTTC.

The rearrangement uses TRBV7-9 and TRBJ2-5, with TRBD1 as a possible D gene (5 bases). CDR3 length: 13 residues. Trimming removed 2 bases at V and 4 bases at J, with 8 bases between. Germline CDR1 is SEHNR and CDR2 is FQNEAQ (reference sequence). The CDR3 protein is CASSLSGRETQYF. CDR3 coding DNA: TGTGCCAGCAGCTTATCAGGGCGAGAGACCCAGTACTTC.